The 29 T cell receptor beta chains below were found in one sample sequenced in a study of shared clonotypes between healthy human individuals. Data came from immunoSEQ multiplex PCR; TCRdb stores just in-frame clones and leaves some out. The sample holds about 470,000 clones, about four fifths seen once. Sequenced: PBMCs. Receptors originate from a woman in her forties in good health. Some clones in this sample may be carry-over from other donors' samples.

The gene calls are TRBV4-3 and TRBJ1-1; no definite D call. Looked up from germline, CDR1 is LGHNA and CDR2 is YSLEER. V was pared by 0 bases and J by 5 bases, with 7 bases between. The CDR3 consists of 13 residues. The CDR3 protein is CASSQDLVTEAFF. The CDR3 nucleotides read TGCGCCAGCAGCCAAGATCTCGTAACTGAAGCTTTCTTT.

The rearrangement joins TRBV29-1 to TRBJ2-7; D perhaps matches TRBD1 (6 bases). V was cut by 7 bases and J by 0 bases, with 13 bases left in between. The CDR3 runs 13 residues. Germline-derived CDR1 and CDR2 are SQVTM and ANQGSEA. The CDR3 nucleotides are TGCAGCGCCCAAGACAGGAGCTCCTACGAGCAGTACTTC. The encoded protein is CSAQDRSSYEQYF.

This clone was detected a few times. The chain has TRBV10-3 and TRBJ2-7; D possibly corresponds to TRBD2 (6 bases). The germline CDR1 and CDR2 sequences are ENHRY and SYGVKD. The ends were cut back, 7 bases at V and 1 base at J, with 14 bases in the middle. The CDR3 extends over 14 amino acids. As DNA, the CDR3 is TGTGCCATCATGCGCGGGGCTGAGTCCTACGAGCAGTACTTC. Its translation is CAIMRGAESYEQYF.

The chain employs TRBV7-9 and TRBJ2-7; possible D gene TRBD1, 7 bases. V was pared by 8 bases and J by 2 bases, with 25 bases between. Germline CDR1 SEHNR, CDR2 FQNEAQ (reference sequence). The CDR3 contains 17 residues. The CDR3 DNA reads TGTGCCAGCTTCGCAGGCGTGGGGGCAGGGGGGACCTACGAGCAGTACTTC. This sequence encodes CASFAGVGAGGTYEQYF.

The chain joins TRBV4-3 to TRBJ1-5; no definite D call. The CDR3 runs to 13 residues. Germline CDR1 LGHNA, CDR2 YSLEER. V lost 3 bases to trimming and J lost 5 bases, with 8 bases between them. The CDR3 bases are TGCGCCAGCAGCCAGTACACGGATCAGCCCCAGCATTTT. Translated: CASSQYTDQPQHF.

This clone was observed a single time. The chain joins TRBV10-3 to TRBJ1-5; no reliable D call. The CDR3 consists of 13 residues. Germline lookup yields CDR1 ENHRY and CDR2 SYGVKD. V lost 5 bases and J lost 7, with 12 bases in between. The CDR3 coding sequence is TGTGCCATCAGTCGGGATCTTTCGCAGCCCCAGCATTTT. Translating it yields CAISRDLSQPQHF.

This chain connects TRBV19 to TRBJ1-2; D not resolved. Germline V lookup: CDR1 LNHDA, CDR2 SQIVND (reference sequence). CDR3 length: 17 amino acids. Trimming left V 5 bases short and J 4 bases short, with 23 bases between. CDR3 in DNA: TGTGCCAGTAGTTCCAGTTCTGACCCCAATCACTTCTATGGCTACACCTTC. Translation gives CASSSSSDPNHFYGYTF. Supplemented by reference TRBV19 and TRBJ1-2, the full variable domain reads DGGITQSPKYLFRKEGQNVTLSCEQNLNHDAMYWYRQDPGQGLRLIYYSQIVNDFQKGDIAEGYSVSREKKESFPLTVTSAQKNPTAFYLCASSSSSDPNHFYGYTFGSGTRLTVV.

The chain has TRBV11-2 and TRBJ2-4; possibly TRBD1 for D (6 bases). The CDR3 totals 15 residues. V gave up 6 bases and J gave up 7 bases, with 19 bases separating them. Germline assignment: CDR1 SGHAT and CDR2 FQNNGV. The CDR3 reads CASSRGTTGINIQYF. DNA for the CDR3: TGTGCCAGCAGTAGAGGGACAACCGGAATCAACATTCAGTACTTC.

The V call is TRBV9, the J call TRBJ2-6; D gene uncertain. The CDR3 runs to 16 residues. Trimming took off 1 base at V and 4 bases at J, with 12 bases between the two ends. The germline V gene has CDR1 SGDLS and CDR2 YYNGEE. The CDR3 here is CASSVIDTPGANVLTF. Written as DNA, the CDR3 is TGTGCCAGCAGCGTAATAGATACCCCGGGGGCCAACGTCCTGACTTTC.

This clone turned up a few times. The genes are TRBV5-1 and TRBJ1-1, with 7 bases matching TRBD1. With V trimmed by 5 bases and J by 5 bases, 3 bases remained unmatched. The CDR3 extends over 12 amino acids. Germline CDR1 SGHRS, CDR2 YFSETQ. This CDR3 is CASRQGDTEAFF. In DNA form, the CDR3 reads TGCGCCAGCAGGCAGGGGGATACTGAAGCTTTCTTT.

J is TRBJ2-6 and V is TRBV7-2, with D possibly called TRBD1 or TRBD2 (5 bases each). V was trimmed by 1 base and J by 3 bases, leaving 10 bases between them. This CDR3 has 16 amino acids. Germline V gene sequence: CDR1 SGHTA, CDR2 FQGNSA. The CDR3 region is CASSLEAGSGANVLTF. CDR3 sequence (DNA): TGTGCCAGCAGCTTAGAGGCAGGGAGTGGGGCCAACGTCCTGACTTTC.

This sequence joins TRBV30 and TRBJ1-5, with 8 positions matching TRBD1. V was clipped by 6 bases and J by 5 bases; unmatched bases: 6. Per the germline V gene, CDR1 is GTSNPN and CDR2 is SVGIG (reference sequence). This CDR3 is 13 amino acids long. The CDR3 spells CACSAGGDQPQHF. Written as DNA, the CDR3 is TGTGCCTGCTCGGCAGGGGGCGATCAGCCCCAGCATTTT.

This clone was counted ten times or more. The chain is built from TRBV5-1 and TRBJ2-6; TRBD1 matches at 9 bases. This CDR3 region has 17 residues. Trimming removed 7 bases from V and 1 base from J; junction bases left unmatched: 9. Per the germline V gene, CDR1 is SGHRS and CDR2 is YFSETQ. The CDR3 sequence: CASATGTGFSGANVLTF. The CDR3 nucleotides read TGCGCCAGCGCGACCGGGACAGGGTTTTCTGGGGCCAACGTCCTGACTTTC.

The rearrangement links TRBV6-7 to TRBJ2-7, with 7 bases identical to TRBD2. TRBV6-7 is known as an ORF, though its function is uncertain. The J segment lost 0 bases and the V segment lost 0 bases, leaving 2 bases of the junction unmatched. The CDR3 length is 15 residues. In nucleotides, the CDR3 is TGTGCCAGCAGTTACTCGCGGGACTACTCCTACGAGCAGTACTTC. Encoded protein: CASSYSRDYSYEQYF.

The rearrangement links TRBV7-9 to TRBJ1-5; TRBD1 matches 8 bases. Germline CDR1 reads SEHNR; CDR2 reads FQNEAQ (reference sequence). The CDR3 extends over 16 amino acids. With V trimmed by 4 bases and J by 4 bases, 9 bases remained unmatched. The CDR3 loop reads CASSSSGGGWNQPQHF. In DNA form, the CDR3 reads TGTGCCAGCAGCTCATCAGGGGGCGGGTGGAATCAGCCCCAGCATTTT.

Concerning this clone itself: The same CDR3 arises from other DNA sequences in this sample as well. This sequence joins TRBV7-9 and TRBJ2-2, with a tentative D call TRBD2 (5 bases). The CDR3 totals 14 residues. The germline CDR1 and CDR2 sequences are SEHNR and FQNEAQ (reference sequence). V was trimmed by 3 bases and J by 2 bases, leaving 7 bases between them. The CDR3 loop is CASSFRTNTGELFF. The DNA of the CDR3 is TGTGCCAGCAGCTTCAGGACTAACACCGGGGAGCTGTTTTTT.

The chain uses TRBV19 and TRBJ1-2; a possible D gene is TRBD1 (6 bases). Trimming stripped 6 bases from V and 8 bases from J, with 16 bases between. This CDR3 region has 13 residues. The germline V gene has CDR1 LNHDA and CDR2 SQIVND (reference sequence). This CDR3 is CASRSGESVGYTF. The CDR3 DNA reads TGTGCCAGTAGATCAGGGGAATCGGTGGGCTACACCTTC.

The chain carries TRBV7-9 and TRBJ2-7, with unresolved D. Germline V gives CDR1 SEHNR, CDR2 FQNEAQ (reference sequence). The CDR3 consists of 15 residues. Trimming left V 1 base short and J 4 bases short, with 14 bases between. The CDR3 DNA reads TGTGCCAGCAGCTTAGAAGGTGTCTTAAGATACGAGCAGTACTTC. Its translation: CASSLEGVLRYEQYF.

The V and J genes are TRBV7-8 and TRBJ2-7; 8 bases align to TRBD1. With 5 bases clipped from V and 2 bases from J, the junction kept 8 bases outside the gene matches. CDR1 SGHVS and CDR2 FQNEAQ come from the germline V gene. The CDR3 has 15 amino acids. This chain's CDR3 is CASSPRDRPTYEQYF. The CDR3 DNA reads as TGTGCCAGCAGCCCCCGGGACAGGCCAACCTACGAGCAGTACTTC. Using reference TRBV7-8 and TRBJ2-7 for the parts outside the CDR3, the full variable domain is GAGVSQSPRYKVAKRGQDVALRCDPISGHVSLFWYQQALGQGPEFLTYFQNEAQLDKSGLPSDRFFAERPEGSVSTLKIQRTQQEDSAVYLCASSPRDRPTYEQYFGPGTRLTVT.

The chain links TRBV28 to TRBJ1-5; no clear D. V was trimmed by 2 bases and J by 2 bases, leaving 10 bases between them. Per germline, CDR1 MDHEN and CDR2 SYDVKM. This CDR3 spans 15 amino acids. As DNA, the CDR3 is TGTGCCAGCAGTTTACCGGGTTCGGGCAATCAGCCCCAGCATTTT. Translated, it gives CASSLPGSGNQPQHF.

DNA of the CDR3: TGTGCCTGGGGCCTGGCGGGAGGAGAGACCCAGTACTTC. Residues: CAWGLAGGETQYF. The gene calls are TRBV30 and TRBJ2-5, with 8 bases that match TRBD2. V lost 5 bases and J lost 4; bases outside the gene matches: 6. Germline-derived CDR1 and CDR2 are GTSNPN and SVGIG (reference sequence). The CDR3 has 13 residues.

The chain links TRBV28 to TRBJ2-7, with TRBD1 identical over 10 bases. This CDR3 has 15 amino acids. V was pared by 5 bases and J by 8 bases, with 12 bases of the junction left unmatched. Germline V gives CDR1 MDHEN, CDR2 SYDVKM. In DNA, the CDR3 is TGTGCCAGCAGTCTAACCCGGGACAGGGGTAATCAGCAGTACTTC. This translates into CASSLTRDRGNQQYF. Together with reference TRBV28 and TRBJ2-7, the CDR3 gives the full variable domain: DVKVTQSSRYLVKRTGEKVFLECVQDMDHENMFWYRQDPGLGLRLIYFSYDVKMKEKGDIPEGYSVSREKKERFSLILESASTNQTSMYLCASSLTRDRGNQQYFGPGTRLTVT.

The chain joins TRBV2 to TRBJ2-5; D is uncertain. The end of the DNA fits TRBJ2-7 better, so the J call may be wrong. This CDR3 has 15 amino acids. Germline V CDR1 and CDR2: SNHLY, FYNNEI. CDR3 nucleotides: TGTGCCAGCAGTGACCGTTCTACATTCTCCTACGAGCAGTACTTC. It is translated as CASSDRSTFSYEQYF.

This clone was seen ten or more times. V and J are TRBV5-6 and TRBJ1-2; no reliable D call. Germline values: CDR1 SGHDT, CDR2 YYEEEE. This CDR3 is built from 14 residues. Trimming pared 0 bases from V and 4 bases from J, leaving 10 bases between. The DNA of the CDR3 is TGTGCCAGCAGCTTGGCCAACCGGGGCTATGGCTACACCTTC. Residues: CASSLANRGYGYTF.

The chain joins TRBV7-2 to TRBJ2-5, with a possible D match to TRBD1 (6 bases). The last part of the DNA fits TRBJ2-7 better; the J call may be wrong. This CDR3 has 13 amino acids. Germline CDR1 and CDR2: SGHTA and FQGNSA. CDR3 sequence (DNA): TGTGCCAGCAGAAAGTGGGGGCCCCACGAGCAGTACTTC. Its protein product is CASRKWGPHEQYF.

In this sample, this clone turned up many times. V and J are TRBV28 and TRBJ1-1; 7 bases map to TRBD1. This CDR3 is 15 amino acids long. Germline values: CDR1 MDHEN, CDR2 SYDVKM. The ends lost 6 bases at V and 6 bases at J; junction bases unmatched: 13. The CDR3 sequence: CASRGDIGGGSEAFF. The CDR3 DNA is TGTGCCAGCAGGGGGGATATAGGGGGCGGATCTGAAGCTTTCTTT. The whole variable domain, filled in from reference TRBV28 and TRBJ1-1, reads DVKVTQSSRYLVKRTGEKVFLECVQDMDHENMFWYRQDPGLGLRLIYFSYDVKMKEKGDIPEGYSVSREKKERFSLILESASTNQTSMYLCASRGDIGGGSEAFFGQGTRLTVV.

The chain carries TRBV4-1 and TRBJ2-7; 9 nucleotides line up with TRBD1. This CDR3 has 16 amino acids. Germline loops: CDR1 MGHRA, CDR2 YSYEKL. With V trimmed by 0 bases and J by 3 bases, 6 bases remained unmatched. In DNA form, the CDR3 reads TGCGCCAGCAGCCAAGACCGGGACAGGGAATTCTACGAGCAGTACTTC. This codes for CASSQDRDREFYEQYF.

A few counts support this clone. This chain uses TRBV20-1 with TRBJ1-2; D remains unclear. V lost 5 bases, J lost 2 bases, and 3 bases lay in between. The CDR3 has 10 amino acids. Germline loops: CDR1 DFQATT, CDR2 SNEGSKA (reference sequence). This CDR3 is CSAPNYGYTF. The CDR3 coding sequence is TGCAGTGCTCCAAACTATGGCTACACCTTC.

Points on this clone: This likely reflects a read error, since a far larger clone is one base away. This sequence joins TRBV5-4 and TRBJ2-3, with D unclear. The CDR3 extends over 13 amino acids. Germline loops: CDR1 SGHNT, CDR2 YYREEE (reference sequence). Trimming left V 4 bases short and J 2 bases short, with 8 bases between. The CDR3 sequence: CASSAPNTDTQYF. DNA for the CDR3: TGTGCCAGCAGCGCCCCTAACACAGATACGCAGTATTTT.